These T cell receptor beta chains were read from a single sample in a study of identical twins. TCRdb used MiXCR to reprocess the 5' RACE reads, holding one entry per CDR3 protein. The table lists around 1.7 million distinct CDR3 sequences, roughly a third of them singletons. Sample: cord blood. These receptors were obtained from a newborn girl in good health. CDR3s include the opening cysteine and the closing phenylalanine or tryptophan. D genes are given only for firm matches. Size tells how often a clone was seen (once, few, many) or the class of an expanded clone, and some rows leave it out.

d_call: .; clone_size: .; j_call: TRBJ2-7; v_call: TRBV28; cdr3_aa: CASSLSWGRARYEQYF; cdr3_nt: TGTGCCAGCAGTTTATCCTGGGGCAGGGCTCGCTACGAGCAGTACTTC
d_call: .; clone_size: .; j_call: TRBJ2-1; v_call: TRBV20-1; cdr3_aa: CSAQEGRHEQFF; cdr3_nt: TGCAGTGCCCAGGAGGGGCGTCATGAGCAGTTCTTC
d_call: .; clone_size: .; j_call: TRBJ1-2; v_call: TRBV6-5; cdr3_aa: CASSYLRRDVSNYGYTF; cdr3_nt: TGTGCCAGCAGTTACTTAAGGCGGGACGTATCTAACTATGGCTACACCTTC
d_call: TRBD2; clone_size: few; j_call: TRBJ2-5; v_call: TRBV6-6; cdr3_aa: CASRSGTSPMVETQYF; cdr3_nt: TGTGCCAGCAGGTCCGGGACTAGCCCCATGGTGGAGACCCAGTACTTC
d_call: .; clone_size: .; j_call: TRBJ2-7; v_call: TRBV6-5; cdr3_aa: CASSYSFISTYEQYF; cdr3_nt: TGTGCCAGCAGTTACTCGTTTATTTCCACCTACGAGCAGTACTTC
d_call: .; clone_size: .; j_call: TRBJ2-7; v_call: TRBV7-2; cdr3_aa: CASSRRWQSYEQYF; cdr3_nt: TGTGCCAGCAGCCGAAGGTGGCAGAGCTACGAGCAGTACTTC
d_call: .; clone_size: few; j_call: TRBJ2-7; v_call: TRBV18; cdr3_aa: CASSRADSAYEQYF; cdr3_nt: TGTGCCAGCTCACGGGCGGACAGTGCCTACGAGCAGTACTTC
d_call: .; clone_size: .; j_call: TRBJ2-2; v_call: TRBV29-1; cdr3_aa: CSVYSNTGELFF; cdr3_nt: TGCAGCGTTTACTCGAACACCGGGGAGCTGTTTTTT
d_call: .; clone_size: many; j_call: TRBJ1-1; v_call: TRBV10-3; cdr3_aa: CATRSVGAMNTEAFF; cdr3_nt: TGTGCCACCAGATCTGTCGGGGCGATGAACACTGAAGCTTTCTTT
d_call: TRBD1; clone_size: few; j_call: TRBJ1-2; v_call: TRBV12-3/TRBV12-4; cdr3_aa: CASSLEVLAGQGHGYTF; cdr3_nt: TGTGCCAGCAGTTTAGAGGTTTTGGCGGGACAGGGCCATGGCTACACCTTC
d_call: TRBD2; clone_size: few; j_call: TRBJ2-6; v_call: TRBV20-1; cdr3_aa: CSARASGTGANVLTF; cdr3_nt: TGCAGTGCACGGGCTAGCGGAACCGGGGCCAACGTCCTGACTTTC
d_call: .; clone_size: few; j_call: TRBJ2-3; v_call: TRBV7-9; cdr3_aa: CASSPKLGPTDTQYF; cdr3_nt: TGTGCCAGCAGCCCGAAACTAGGGCCCACAGATACGCAGTATTTT
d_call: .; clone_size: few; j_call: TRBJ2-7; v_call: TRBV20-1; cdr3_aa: CSADDEQYF; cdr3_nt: TGCAGTGCTGACGACGAGCAGTACTTC
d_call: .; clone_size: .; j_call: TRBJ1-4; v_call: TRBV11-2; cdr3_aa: CASSLSDWENEKLFF; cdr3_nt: TGTGCCAGCAGCTTATCCGACTGGGAAAATGAAAAACTGTTTTTT
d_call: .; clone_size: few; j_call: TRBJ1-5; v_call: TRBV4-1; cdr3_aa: CASSQGNRDQPQHF; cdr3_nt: TGCGCCAGCAGCCAAGGGAACAGGGACCAGCCCCAGCATTTT
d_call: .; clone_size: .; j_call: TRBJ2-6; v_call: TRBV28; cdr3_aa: CASSLSGSSSGANVLTF; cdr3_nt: TGTGCCAGCAGTTTATCGGGGTCCAGCTCTGGGGCCAACGTCCTGACTTTC
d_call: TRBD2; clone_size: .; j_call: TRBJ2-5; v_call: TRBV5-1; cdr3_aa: CASSWTTSGQETQYF; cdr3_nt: TGCGCCAGCAGCTGGACCACTAGCGGCCAAGAGACCCAGTACTTC
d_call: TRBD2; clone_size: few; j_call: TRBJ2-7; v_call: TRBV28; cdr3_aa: CASSLVFSGASSYEQYF; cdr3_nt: TGTGCCAGCAGTTTGGTCTTTAGCGGGGCTTCCTCCTACGAGCAGTACTTC